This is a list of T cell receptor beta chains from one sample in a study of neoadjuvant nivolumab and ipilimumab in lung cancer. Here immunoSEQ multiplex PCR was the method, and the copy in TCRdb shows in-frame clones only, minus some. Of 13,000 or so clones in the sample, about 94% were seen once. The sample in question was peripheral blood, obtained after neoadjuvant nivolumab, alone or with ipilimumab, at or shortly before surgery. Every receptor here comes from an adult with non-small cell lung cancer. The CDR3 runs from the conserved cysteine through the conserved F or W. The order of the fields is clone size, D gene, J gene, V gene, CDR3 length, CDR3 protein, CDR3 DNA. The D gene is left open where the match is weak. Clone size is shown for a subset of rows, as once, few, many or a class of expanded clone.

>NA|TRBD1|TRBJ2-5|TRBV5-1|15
CASSFHGQGTETQYF
TGCGCCAGCAGCTTCCACGGACAGGGGACAGAGACCCAGTACTTC
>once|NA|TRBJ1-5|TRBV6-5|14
CASSRLESNQPQHF
TGTGCCAGCAGCCGACTGGAGTCAAATCAGCCCCAGCATTTT
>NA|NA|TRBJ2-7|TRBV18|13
CASSPLGSYEQYF
TGTGCCAGCTCACCATTGGGGTCCTACGAGCAGTACTTC
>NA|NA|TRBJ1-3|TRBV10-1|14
CASSAKFATYTIYF
TGCGCCAGCAGTGCAAAGTTCGCGACATACACCATATATTTT
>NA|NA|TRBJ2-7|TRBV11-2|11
CASSFKYEQYF
TGTGCCAGCAGCTTTAAGTACGAGCAGTACTTC
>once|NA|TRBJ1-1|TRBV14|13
CASSGSGGTEAFF
TGTGCCAGCAGCGGGTCAGGCGGCACTGAAGCTTTCTTT
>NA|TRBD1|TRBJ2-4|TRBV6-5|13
CASRPGPGGGQYF
TGTGCCAGCAGACCTGGCCCAGGGGGTGGGCAGTACTTC
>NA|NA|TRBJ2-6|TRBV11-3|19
CASSLAYRGVGSGANVLTF
TGTGCCAGCAGCTTGGCCTACCGCGGGGTGGGCTCTGGGGCCAACGTCCTGACTTTC
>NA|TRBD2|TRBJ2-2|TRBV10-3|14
CAISEEIAGGELFF
TGTGCCATCAGTGAGGAAATAGCGGGCGGGGAGCTGTTTTTT
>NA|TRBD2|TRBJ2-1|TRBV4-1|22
CASSQAGGGTSGRAGSYNEQFF
TGCGCCAGCAGCCAAGCTGGGGGGGGGACTAGCGGGAGGGCGGGGTCCTACAATGAGCAGTTCTTC
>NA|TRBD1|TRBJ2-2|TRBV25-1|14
CASSSGTGGGELFF
TGTGCCAGCAGCTCCGGGACAGGAGGCGGGGAGCTGTTTTTT
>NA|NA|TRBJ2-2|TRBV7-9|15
CASSLTERSTGELFF
TGTGCCAGCAGCTTAACGGAACGGTCCACCGGGGAGCTGTTTTTT
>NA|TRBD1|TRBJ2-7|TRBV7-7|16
CASSFLWDRGSYEQYF
TGTGCCAGCAGCTTTCTCTGGGACAGGGGTTCCTACGAGCAGTACTTC
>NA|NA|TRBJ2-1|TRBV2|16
CASRKESGRTHNEQFF
TGTGCCAGCAGAAAAGAATCGGGACGAACTCACAATGAGCAGTTCTTC
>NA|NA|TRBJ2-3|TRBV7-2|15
CASSPWGTRTDTQYF
TGTGCCAGCAGCCCCTGGGGGACCCGCACAGATACGCAGTATTTT
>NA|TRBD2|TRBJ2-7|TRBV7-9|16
CASSSPDGRGSYEQYF
TGTGCCAGCAGCTCCCCGGACGGGCGGGGGTCCTACGAGCAGTACTTC
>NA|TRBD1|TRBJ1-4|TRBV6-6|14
CASRLPTGDEKLFF
TGTGCCAGCAGATTACCGACAGGGGATGAAAAACTGTTTTTT
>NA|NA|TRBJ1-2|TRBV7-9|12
CASSLEGAGYTF
TGTGCCAGCAGCTTAGAAGGGGCTGGCTACACCTTC
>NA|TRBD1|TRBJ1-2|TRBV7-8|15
CASSPPDRAGDGYTF
TGTGCCAGCAGCCCGCCCGACAGGGCAGGGGATGGCTACACCTTC
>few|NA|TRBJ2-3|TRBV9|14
CASSMTLGGDTQYF
TGTGCCAGCAGCATGACCCTGGGGGGAGATACGCAGTATTTT
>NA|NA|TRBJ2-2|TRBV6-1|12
CASKVTVGELFF
TGTGCCAGCAAGGTTACGGTCGGGGAGCTGTTTTTT
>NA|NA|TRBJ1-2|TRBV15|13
CATSREAPQGYTF
TGTGCCACCAGCAGAGAGGCCCCACAGGGCTACACCTTC